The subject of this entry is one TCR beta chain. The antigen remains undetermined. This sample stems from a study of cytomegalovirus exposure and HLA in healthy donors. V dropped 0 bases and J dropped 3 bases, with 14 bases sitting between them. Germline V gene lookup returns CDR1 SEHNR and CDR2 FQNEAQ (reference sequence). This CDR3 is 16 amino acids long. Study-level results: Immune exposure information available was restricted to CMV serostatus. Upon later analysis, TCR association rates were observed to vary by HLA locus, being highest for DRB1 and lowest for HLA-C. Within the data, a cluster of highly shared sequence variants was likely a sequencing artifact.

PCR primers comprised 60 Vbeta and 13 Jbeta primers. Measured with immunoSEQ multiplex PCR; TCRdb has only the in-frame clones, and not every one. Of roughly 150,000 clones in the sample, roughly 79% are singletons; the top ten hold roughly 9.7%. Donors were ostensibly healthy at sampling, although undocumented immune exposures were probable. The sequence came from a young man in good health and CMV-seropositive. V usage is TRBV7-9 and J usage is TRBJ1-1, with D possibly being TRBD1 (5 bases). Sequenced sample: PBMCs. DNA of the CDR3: TGTGCCAGCAGCTTAGCGAGCGGGGGGAGGGACACTGAAGCTTTCTTT. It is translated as CASSLASGGRDTEAFF.